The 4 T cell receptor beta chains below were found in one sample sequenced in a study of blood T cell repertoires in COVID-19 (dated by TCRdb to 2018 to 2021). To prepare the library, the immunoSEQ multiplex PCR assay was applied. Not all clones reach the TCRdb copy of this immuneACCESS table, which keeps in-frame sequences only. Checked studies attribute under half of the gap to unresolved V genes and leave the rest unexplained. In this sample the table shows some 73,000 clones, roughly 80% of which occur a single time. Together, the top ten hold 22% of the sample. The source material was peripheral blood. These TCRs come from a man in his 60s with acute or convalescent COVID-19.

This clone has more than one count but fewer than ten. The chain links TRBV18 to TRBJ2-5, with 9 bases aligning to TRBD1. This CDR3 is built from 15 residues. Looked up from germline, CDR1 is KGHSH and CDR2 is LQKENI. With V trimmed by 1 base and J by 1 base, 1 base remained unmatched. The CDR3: CASSPRTGVQETQYF. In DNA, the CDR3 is TGTGCCAGCTCACCACGGACAGGGGTCCAAGAGACCCAGTACTTC.

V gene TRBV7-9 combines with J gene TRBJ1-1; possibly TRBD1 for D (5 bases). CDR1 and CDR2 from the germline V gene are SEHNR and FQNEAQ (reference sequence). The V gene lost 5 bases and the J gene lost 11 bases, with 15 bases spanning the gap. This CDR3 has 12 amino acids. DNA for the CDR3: TGTGCCAGCAGCCCCCACACGGGGGAGGCTTTCTTT. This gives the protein CASSPHTGEAFF.

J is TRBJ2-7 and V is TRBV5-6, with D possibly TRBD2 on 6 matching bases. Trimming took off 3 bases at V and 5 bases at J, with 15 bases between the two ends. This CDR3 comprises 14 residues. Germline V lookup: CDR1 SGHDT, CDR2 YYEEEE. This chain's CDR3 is CASSSAGPLDEQYF. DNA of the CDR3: TGTGCCAGCAGCTCTGCGGGGCCGCTCGACGAGCAGTACTTC.

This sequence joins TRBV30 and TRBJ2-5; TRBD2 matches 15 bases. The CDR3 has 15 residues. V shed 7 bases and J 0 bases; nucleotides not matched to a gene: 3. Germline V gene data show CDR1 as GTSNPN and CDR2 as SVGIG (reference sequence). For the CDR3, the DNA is TGTGCCTTTGGGACTAGCGGGGGGTACCAAGAGACCCAGTACTTC. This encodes CAFGTSGGYQETQYF.